This entry describes one T cell receptor (beta chain). Its antigen is as yet unknown. This sample is part of a study of beta chain features in type 1 diabetes. Study observations and caveats: In all four CD4+ subsets, TCRB CDR3 length was significantly, moderately reduced in type 1 diabetes.

CDR3 size: 16 residues. The J segment lost 3 bases and the V segment lost 2 bases, leaving 9 bases of the junction unmatched. Germline CDR1 is LNHNV and CDR2 is YYDKDF (reference sequence). Since all of the isolated RNA was reverse transcribed, expressed TCRB transcripts were what got sequenced. Libraries were prepared by immunoSEQ multiplex PCR; TCRdb keeps only in-frame clonotypes and omits some of them. In the table there are hundreds of thousands of clones, about 15% of which are singletons. This chain joins TRBV15 and TRBJ2-7; TRBD1 matches at 8 bases. The receptor comes from a man between 18 and 29 years old with type 1 diabetes. Sequencing was done on a sample of naive CD4+ T cells from blood. CDR3 nucleotide sequence: TGTGCCACCAGCAGACCCCGTACAGGGGGAGTCTACGAGCAGTACTTC. Encoded protein: CATSRPRTGGVYEQYF.